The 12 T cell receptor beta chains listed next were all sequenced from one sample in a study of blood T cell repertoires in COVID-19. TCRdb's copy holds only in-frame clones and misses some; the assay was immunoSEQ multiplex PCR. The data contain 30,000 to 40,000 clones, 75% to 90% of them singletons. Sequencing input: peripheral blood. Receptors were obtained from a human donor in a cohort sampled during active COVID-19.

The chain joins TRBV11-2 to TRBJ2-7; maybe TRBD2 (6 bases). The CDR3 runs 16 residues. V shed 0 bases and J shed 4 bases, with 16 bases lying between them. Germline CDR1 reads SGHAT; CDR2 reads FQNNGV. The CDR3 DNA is TGTGCCAGCAGCTTAGATAGGAGGGCAGTCGCATACGAGCAGTACTTC. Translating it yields CASSLDRRAVAYEQYF.

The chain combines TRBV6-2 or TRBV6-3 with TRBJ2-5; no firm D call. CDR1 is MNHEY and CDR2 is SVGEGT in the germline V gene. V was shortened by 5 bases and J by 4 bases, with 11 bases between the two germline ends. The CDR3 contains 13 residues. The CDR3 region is CASSLGPRETQYF. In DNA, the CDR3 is TGTGCCAGCAGTCTCGGTCCCCGAGAGACCCAGTACTTC.

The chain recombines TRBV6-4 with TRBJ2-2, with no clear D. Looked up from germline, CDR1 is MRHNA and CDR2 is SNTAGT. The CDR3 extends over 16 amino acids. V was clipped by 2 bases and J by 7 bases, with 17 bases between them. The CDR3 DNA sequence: TGTGCCAGCAGTGACCGGCCAGGTGCCCCCCTCGGGGAGCTGTTTTTT. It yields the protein CASSDRPGAPLGELFF.

This CDR3 is CAWSVSRTNPTQYF. CDR3 bases: TGTGCCTGGAGTGTAAGCCGGACTAACCCTACGCAGTATTTT. This chain connects TRBV30 to TRBJ2-3, with D possibly TRBD2 on 6 matching bases. Germline values: CDR1 GTSNPN, CDR2 SVGIG (reference sequence). The CDR3 totals 14 residues. Deletions cut 0 bases from V and 8 bases from J, with 15 bases between.

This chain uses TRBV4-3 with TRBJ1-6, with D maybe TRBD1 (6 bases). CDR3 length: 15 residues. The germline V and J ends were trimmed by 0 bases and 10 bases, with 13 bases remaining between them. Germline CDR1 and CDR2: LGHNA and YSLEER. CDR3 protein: CASSQDSQGYSPLHF. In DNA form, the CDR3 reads TGCGCCAGCAGCCAAGATAGCCAGGGGTACTCACCCCTCCACTTT.

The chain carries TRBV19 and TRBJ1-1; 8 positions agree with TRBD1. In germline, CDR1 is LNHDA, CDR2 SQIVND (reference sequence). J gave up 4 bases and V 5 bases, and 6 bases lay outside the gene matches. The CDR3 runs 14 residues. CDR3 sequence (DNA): TGTGCCAGTAGTCCAGGGGGCCGTGTCACTGAAGCTTTCTTT. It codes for CASSPGGRVTEAFF.

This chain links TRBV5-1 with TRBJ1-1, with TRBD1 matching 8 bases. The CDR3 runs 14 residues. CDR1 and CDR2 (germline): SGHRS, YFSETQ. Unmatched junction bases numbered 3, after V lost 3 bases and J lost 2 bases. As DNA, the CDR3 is TGCGCCAGCAGCTCCTCAGGGGGCAACACTGAAGCTTTCTTT. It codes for CASSSSGGNTEAFF.

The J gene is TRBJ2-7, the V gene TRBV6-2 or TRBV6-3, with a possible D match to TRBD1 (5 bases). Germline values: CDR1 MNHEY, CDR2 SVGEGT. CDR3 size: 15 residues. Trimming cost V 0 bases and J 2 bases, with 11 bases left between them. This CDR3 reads CASSYSAGIPYEQYF. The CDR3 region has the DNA TGTGCCAGCAGTTACTCAGCAGGGATTCCCTACGAGCAGTACTTC.

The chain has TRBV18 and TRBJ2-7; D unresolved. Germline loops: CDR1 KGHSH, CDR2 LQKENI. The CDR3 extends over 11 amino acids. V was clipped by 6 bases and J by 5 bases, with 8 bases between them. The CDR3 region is CASSQVDEQYF. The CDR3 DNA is TGTGCCAGCTCCCAGGTAGACGAGCAGTACTTC.

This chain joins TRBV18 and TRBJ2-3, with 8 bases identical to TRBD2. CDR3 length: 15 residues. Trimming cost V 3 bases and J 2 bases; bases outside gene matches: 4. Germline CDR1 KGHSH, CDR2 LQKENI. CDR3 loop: CASSPDGRATDTQYF. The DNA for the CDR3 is TGTGCCAGCTCACCTGACGGGAGGGCCACAGATACGCAGTATTTT.

The CDR3 loop is CATSDLLDRGKNEQFF. DNA of the CDR3: TGTGCCACCAGTGATTTGCTTGATAGAGGGAAGAATGAGCAGTTCTTC. The J gene is TRBJ2-1, the V gene TRBV24-1; a possible D gene is TRBD2 (5 bases). Trimming removed 0 bases from V and 7 bases from J, with 15 bases in between. CDR1 and CDR2 from the germline V gene are KGHDR and SFDVKD. CDR3 length equals 16 residues.

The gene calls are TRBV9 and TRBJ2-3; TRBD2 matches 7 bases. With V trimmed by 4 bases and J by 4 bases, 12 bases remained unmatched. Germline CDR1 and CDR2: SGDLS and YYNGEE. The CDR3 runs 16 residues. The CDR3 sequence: CASSSRVGGKPDTQYF. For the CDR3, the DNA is TGTGCCAGCAGCTCCCGGGTGGGGGGGAAACCAGATACGCAGTATTTT.